These 6 T cell receptor beta chains originate from one sample sequenced in a study of blood T cells in healthy people across ages. Combining a sample-barcoded 5' primer with a J-beta primer mix, a second PCR ran for roughly 7 to 11 cycles. TCRdb redid the calling of the 5' RACE reads with MiXCR, one entry per CDR3 protein. The sample lists about 1.6 million distinct CDR3 sequences, roughly 32% occurring once. The sample taken for sequencing was blood. These receptors all come from a woman in her 30s in good health.

The chain employs TRBV5-1 and TRBJ1-4; TRBD1 matches at 9 bases. V dropped 3 bases and J dropped 7; count of bases not matched to a gene: 7. Looked up from germline, CDR1 is SGHRS and CDR2 is YFSETQ. The length of the CDR3 is 15 residues. The CDR3 DNA sequence: TGCGCCAGCAGCTGGGGGACAGGGCGAGCTGAAAAACTGTTTTTT. Its translation is CASSWGTGRAEKLFF.

The genes are TRBV27 and TRBJ1-1; D is uncertain. Looked up from germline, CDR1 is MNHEY and CDR2 is SMNVEV (reference sequence). Deletions cut 7 bases from V and 3 bases from J, with 12 bases between. The CDR3 covers 13 residues. The CDR3 DNA is TGTGCCAGCAAAGAAAGAGGTTACACTGAAGCTTTCTTT. Amino acids: CASKERGYTEAFF.

This chain uses TRBV7-6 with TRBJ2-2; no clear D gene. The V end was cut by 1 base, the J end by 7 bases, with 13 bases between. Germline lookup yields CDR1 SGHVS and CDR2 FNYEAQ. The CDR3 totals 15 residues. The CDR3 loop reads CASSLGAPLDGELFF. CDR3 nucleotide sequence: TGTGCCAGCAGCTTAGGGGCCCCCCTAGACGGGGAGCTGTTTTTT.

This clonotype appeared a few times. The genes are TRBV12-3 or TRBV12-4 and TRBJ2-1, with D maybe TRBD2 (5 bases). The ends were cut back, 5 bases at V and 4 bases at J, with 18 bases in the middle. The CDR3 length is 16 residues. CDR3 DNA: TGTGCCAGCAGTCCCGCCCCGGGGTCCGCTTACAATGAGCAGTTCTTC. It is translated as CASSPAPGSAYNEQFF.

This clonotype turned up a few times. The chain combines TRBV27 with TRBJ1-1, with D tentatively TRBD1 (6 bases). V was cut by 3 bases and J by 7 bases, with 15 bases left in between. The germline gives CDR1 MNHEY, CDR2 SMNVEV (reference sequence). This CDR3 region has 14 residues. The CDR3, as DNA: TGTGCCAGCAGTTTTCTTGCAGGGGACAATGAAGCTTTCTTT. Translated, it gives CASSFLAGDNEAFF.

This clonotype was counted only a few times. The chain employs TRBV5-1 and TRBJ2-1; TRBD2 agrees at 8 bases. Germline V lookup: CDR1 SGHRS, CDR2 YFSETQ. The trim removed 0 bases at V and 9 bases at J, leaving 5 bases unmatched. This CDR3 region has 14 residues. CDR3 protein: CASSLVGGEREQFF. The CDR3 DNA sequence: TGCGCCAGCAGCTTGGTCGGGGGGGAACGTGAGCAGTTCTTC.